This note documents a single T cell receptor beta chain sequence. Treatment: randomized to nivolumab then ipilimumab (arm A) or the reverse (arm B). This entry belongs to a study of sequential checkpoint blockade in melanoma. This CDR3 spans 15 amino acids. Trimming stripped 6 bases from V and 6 bases from J, with 18 bases between. Germline V gene sequence: CDR1 LNHDA, CDR2 SQIVND (reference sequence). Generated by immunoSEQ multiplex PCR, the TCRdb table keeps only in-frame clones and is missing some. The sample lists 15,000 to 20,000 clones; 70% were seen once. The source material was CD8+ T cells sorted from blood (inferred from file names), sampled from a patient given nivolumab and ipilimumab in sequence. The clonotype was recovered from a human donor with melanoma. V usage is TRBV19 and J usage is TRBJ1-5, with D tentatively TRBD1 (6 bases). The CDR3 protein is CASRGAGAVVQPQHF. In DNA form, the CDR3 reads TGTGCCAGTAGAGGGGCAGGGGCGGTCGTTCAGCCCCAGCATTTT.